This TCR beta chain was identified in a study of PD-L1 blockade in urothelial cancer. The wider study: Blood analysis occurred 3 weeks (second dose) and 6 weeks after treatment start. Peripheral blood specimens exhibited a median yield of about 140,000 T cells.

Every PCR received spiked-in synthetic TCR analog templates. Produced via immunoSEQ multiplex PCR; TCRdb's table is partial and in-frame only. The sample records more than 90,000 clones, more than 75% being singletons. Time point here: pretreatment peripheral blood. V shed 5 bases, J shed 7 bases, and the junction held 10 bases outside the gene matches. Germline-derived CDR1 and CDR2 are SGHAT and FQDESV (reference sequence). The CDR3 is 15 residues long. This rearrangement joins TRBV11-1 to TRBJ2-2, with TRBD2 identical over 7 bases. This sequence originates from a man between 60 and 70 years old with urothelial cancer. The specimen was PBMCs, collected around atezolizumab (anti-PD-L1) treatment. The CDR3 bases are TGTGCCAGCAGCGCAAGCGGGACCTCGATCGGGGAGCTGTTTTTT. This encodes CASSASGTSIGELFF. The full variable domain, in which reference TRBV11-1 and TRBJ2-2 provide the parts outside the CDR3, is EAEVAQSPRYKITEKSQAVAFWCDPISGHATLYWYRQILGQGPELLVQFQDESVVDDSQLPKDRFSAERLKGVDSTLKIQPAELGDSAMYLCASSASGTSIGELFFGEGSRLTVL.